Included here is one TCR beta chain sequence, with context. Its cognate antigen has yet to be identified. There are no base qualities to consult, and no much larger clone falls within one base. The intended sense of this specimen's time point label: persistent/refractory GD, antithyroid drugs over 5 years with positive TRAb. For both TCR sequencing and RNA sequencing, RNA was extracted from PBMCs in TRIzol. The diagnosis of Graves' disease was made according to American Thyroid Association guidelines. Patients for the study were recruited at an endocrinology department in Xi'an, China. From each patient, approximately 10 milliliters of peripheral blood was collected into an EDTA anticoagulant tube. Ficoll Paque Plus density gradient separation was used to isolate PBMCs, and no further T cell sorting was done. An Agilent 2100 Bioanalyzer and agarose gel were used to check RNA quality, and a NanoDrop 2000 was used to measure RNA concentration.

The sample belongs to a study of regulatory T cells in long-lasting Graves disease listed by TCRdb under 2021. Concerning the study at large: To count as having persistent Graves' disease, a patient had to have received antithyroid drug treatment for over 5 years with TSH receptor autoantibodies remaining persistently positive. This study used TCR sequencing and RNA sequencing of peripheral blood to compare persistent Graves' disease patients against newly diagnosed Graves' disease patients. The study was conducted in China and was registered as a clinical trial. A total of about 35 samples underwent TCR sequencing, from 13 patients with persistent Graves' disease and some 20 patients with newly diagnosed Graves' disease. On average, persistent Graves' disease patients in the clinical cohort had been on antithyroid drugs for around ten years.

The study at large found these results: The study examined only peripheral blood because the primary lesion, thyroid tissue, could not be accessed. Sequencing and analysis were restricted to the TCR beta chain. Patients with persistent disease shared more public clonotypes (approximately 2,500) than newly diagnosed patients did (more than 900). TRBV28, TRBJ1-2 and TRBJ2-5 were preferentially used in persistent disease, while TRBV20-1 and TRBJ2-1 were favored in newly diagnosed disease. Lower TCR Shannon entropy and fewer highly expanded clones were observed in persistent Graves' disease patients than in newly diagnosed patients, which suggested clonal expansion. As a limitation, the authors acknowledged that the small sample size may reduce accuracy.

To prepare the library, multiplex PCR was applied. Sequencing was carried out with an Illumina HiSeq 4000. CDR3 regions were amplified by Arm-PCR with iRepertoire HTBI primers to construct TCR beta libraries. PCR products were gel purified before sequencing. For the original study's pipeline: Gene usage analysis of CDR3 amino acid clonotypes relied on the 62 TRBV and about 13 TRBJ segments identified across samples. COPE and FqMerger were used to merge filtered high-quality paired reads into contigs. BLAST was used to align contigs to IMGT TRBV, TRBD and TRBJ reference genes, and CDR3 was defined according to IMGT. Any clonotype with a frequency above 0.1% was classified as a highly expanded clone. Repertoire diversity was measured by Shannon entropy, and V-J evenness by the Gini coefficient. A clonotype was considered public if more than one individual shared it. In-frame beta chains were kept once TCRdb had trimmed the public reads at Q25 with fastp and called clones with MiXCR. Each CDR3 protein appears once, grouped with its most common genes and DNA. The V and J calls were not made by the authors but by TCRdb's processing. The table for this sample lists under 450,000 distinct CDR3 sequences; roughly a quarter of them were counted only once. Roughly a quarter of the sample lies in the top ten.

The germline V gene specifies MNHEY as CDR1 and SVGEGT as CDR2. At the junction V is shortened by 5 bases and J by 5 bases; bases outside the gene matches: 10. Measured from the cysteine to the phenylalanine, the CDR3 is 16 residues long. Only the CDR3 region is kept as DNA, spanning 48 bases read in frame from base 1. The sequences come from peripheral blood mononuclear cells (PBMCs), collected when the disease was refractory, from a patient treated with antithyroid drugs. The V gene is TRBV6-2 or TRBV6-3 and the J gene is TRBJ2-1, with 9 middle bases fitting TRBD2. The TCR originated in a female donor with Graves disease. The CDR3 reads CASSTFSGRLDNEQFF. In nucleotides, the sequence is TGTGCCAGCAGTACATTTAGCGGGAGATTGGACAATGAGCAGTTCTTC.